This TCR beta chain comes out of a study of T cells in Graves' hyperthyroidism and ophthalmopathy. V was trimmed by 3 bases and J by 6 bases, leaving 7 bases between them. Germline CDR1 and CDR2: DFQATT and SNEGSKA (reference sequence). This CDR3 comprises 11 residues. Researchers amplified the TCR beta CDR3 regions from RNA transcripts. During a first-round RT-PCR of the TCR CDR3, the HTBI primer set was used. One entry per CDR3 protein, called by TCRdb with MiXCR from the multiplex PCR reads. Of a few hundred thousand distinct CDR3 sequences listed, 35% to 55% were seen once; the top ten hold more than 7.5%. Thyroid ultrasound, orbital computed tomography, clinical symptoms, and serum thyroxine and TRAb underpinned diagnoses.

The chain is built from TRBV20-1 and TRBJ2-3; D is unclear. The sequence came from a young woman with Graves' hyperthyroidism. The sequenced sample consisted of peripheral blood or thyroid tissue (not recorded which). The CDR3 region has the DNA TGCAGTGCTAGGTTGAGGGATACGCAGTATTTT. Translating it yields CSARLRDTQYF.